The 31 T cell receptor beta chains below were found in one sample sequenced in a study of T cells in localized non-small cell lung cancer. Assay used: immunoSEQ multiplex PCR; TCRdb lists only in-frame clones, some missing. The sample gives 7,000 to 8,500 clones, roughly 53% of which show up once; around 2.6% is in the top ten. Source: lymph node tissue, taken before any cancer treatment. The receptors here all came from an older female donor with stage I lung adenocarcinoma.

The CDR3 is CSVGTTGGTLGQFF. The CDR3 DNA sequence: TGCAGCGTTGGGACTACAGGAGGCACTTTAGGGCAGTTCTTC. The chain combines TRBV29-1 with TRBJ2-1, with D perhaps TRBD2 (6 bases). The CDR3 sequence is 14 residues long. Germline V lookup: CDR1 SQVTM, CDR2 ANQGSEA. V dropped 4 bases and J dropped 12 bases, with 22 bases sitting between them.

The rearrangement joins TRBV18 to TRBJ1-1; no clear D gene. V shed 0 bases and J shed 7 bases, with 21 bases lying between them. The CDR3 loop spans 17 amino acids. CDR1 and CDR2 from the germline V gene are KGHSH and LQKENI. Here the CDR3 reads CASSPPSPFPGESEAFF. CDR3 DNA: TGTGCCAGCTCACCACCCTCTCCCTTCCCCGGAGAGAGTGAAGCTTTCTTT.

The chain carries TRBV29-1 and TRBJ2-1, with a tentative D call TRBD2 (6 bases). V was pared by 5 bases and J by 9 bases, with 17 bases between. The CDR3 is made up of 13 amino acids. Germline V CDR1 and CDR2: SQVTM, ANQGSEA. This chain's CDR3 is CSVYPGVMGEQFF. DNA of the CDR3: TGCAGCGTTTACCCGGGAGTGATGGGTGAGCAGTTCTTC.

This clone was picked up a small number of times. The chain is built from TRBV6-8 and TRBJ2-1; possibly TRBD2 for D (5 bases). The CDR3 totals 13 residues. Germline V gene sequence: CDR1 MNHGY, CDR2 SAAAGT. The V end lost 4 bases, the J end lost 8 bases, and 12 bases lay between the germline ends. The CDR3 nucleotides read TGTGCCAGCAGTTTACCTTCGGGGTATGAGCAGTTCTTC. Translated, it gives CASSLPSGYEQFF.

This chain connects TRBV30 to TRBJ1-2; D is perhaps TRBD1 (5 bases). Trimming removed 0 bases at V and 8 bases at J, with 13 bases between. Germline V gene sequence: CDR1 GTSNPN, CDR2 SVGIG (reference sequence). The CDR3 has 13 residues. The CDR3 spells CAWSVQGRGGYTF. Here the CDR3 DNA reads TGTGCCTGGAGTGTACAAGGTCGGGGCGGCTACACCTTC.

The table lists this clone with a few counts. The chain has TRBV19 and TRBJ1-5; no firm D call. Looked up from germline, CDR1 is LNHDA and CDR2 is SQIVND (reference sequence). The CDR3 spans 14 residues. The V end was cut by 2 bases, the J end by 6 bases, with 11 bases between. CDR3 sequence (DNA): TGTGCCAGTAGTATAAAGATAACCTCTCAGCCCCAGCATTTT. It encodes CASSIKITSQPQHF. Together with reference TRBV19 and TRBJ1-5, the CDR3 gives the full variable domain: DGGITQSPKYLFRKEGQNVTLSCEQNLNHDAMYWYRQDPGQGLRLIYYSQIVNDFQKGDIAEGYSVSREKKESFPLTVTSAQKNPTAFYLCASSIKITSQPQHFGDGTRLSIL.

This chain joins TRBV30 and TRBJ1-1; 11 bases map to TRBD1. J was trimmed by 11 bases and V by 5 bases; bases with no gene match: 7. From germline, CDR1 is GTSNPN and CDR2 SVGIG (reference sequence). The CDR3 is 12 amino acids. The CDR3, as DNA: TGTGCCTGGGACGGGACAGGGGGTAAGGCTTTCTTT. Its protein is CAWDGTGGKAFF.

This clone has only a few counts. This chain links TRBV30 with TRBJ1-2, with D tentatively TRBD1 (6 bases). This CDR3 region has 16 residues. The V gene lost 1 base and the J gene lost 0 bases, with 15 bases spanning the gap. The germline V gene encodes CDR1 GTSNPN and CDR2 SVGIG (reference sequence). The CDR3 reads CAWSDLDSFSNYGYTF. The CDR3 DNA follows: TGTGCCTGGAGTGACCTGGACAGCTTTTCTAACTATGGCTACACCTTC. The variable domain in full, with the rest retrieved from reference TRBV30 and TRBJ1-2, is SQTIHQWPATLVQPVGSPLSLECTVEGTSNPNLYWYRQAAGRGLQLLFYSVGIGQISSEVPQNLSASRPQDRQFILSSKKLLLSDSGFYLCAWSDLDSFSNYGYTFGSGTRLTVV.

The chain has TRBV11-3 and TRBJ1-3, with D uncertain. This CDR3 is built from 14 residues. Germline assignment: CDR1 SGHNT and CDR2 YENEEA. V was shortened by 5 bases and J by 4 bases, with 12 bases between the two germline ends. The CDR3, as DNA: TGTGCCAGCAGCCGAAAGACTGGGGGAAACACCATATATTTT. Its translation is CASSRKTGGNTIYF.

The chain combines TRBV18 with TRBJ2-5, with TRBD1 identical over 9 bases. V shed 5 bases, J shed 2 bases, and the junction held 6 bases outside the gene matches. Germline V gene lookup returns CDR1 KGHSH and CDR2 LQKENI. The CDR3 extends over 15 amino acids. The CDR3 loop is CASSATGGRQETQYF. DNA for the CDR3: TGTGCCAGCTCAGCGACAGGGGGTCGGCAAGAGACCCAGTACTTC.

V and J are TRBV27 and TRBJ1-2, with TRBD1 as a possible D gene (5 bases). Germline loops: CDR1 MNHEY, CDR2 SMNVEV (reference sequence). Trimming removed 5 bases from V and 0 bases from J, with 13 bases in between. This CDR3 has 15 amino acids. CDR3 nucleotides: TGTGCCAGCAGTCGGGGGAGGGATGCTAACTATGGCTACACCTTC. Translating it yields CASSRGRDANYGYTF.

This chain links TRBV7-6 with TRBJ2-6, with 11 nucleotides matching TRBD1. CDR3 size: 20 residues. Germline CDR1 is SGHVS and CDR2 is FNYEAQ. J lost 2 bases, V lost 5 bases, and 14 bases had no gene match. This CDR3 reads CASSPRDAGTGGTGANVLTF. The CDR3 bases are TGTGCCAGCAGCCCTCGGGATGCCGGGACAGGGGGGACTGGGGCCAACGTCCTGACTTTC. The full variable domain, in which reference TRBV7-6 and TRBJ2-6 provide the parts outside the CDR3, is GAGVSQSPRYKVTKRGQDVALRCDPISGHVSLYWYRQALGQGPEFLTYFNYEAQQDKSGLPNDRFSAERPEGSISTLTIQRTEQRDSAMYRCASSPRDAGTGGTGANVLTFGAGSRLTVL.

V and J are TRBV19 and TRBJ2-5; D tentatively fits TRBD1 or TRBD2 (5 bases each). Germline loops: CDR1 LNHDA, CDR2 SQIVND (reference sequence). The CDR3 has 13 residues. Deletions cut 1 base from V and 5 bases from J, with 8 bases between. Here the CDR3 reads CASSIGGKETQYF. CDR3 bases: TGTGCCAGTAGTATAGGGGGGAAGGAGACCCAGTACTTC.

This clone was counted once. The V gene is TRBV18, the J gene TRBJ2-3; D unresolved. Germline loops: CDR1 KGHSH, CDR2 LQKENI. This CDR3 contains 14 residues. V was cut by 3 bases and J by 5 bases, with 12 bases left in between. The CDR3 DNA reads as TGTGCCAGCTCACCGCCACAGCCAGGAGATACGCAGTATTTT. Translation gives CASSPPQPGDTQYF.

The chain carries TRBV4-1 and TRBJ1-4, with 9 bases lining up with TRBD1. V shed 10 bases and J 5 bases; nucleotides not matched to a gene: 8. This CDR3 has 14 residues. Germline CDR1 MGHRA, CDR2 YSYEKL. In DNA, the CDR3 is TGCGCCACTTCGACGGGGACAGGGAATGAAAAACTGTTTTTT. Its translation is CATSTGTGNEKLFF.

There are a few counts of this clone. At one boundary the junction diverges from the germline segment, which might be a read error. The genes are TRBV11-3 and TRBJ2-1; 7 bases are shared with TRBD1. Germline V gene data show CDR1 as SGHNT and CDR2 as YENEEA. The CDR3 totals 15 residues. The CDR3: CASARRDSSYNEQFF. DNA for the CDR3: TGTGCCAGCGCCCGACGGGACAGCTCCTATAATGAGCAGTTCTTC.

This clone occurred a few times. The rearrangement uses TRBV30 and TRBJ1-2; D gene ambiguous. V lost 0 bases and J lost 8, with 10 bases in between. In germline, CDR1 is GTSNPN, CDR2 SVGIG (reference sequence). This CDR3 is built from 12 residues. The chain's CDR3 is CAWSVAGGGYTF. Here the CDR3 DNA reads TGTGCCTGGAGTGTTGCAGGAGGAGGCTACACCTTC.

This clone appeared a single time. The V and J genes are TRBV9 and TRBJ2-5; the D gene is possibly TRBD2 (6 bases). CDR1 is SGDLS and CDR2 is YYNGEE in the germline V gene. This CDR3 contains 14 residues. V was cut by 0 bases and J by 5 bases, with 11 bases left in between. CDR3 nucleotide sequence: TGTGCCAGCAGCGTAGATATAGGGAGGGAGACCCAGTACTTC. Its translation: CASSVDIGRETQYF.

The chain combines TRBV19 with TRBJ1-1; 9 nucleotides match TRBD1. The CDR3 has 13 amino acids. With V trimmed by 5 bases and J by 6 bases, 4 bases remained unmatched. The germline V gene has CDR1 LNHDA and CDR2 SQIVND (reference sequence). The CDR3 nucleotides are TGTGCCAGTAGTGAACAGGGGGCTTCTGAAGCTTTCTTT. Translating gives CASSEQGASEAFF.

The J gene is TRBJ2-2, the V gene TRBV28; D ambiguous. Trimming shortened V by 5 bases and J by 3 bases, and 13 bases separated the two germline ends. The CDR3 is 15 amino acids. The germline V gene encodes CDR1 MDHEN and CDR2 SYDVKM. CDR3: CASSLATLDTGELFF. The CDR3 DNA follows: TGTGCCAGCAGTCTGGCAACCCTCGACACCGGGGAGCTGTTTTTT.

The rearrangement joins TRBV18 to TRBJ2-7; D possibly corresponds to TRBD2 (6 bases). The CDR3 contains 15 residues. The germline CDR1 and CDR2 sequences are KGHSH and LQKENI. Trimming took 3 bases from V and 6 from J, leaving 18 bases between them. CDR3 nucleotides: TGTGCCAGCTCACCTAGAGATGGAGGGGTGGGCGAGCAGTACTTC. The encoded protein is CASSPRDGGVGEQYF.

The chain links TRBV5-1 to TRBJ1-2, with 9 positions matching TRBD1. The CDR3 spans 16 residues. Per germline, CDR1 SGHRS and CDR2 YFSETQ. Trimming took 2 bases from V and 1 from J; bases not matched to a gene: 6. The CDR3 DNA sequence: TGCGCCAGCAGCTTCTGGGACAGGGCCCGTAACTATGGCTACACCTTC. Residues: CASSFWDRARNYGYTF.

This clone has just a few counts. The chain joins TRBV6-8 to TRBJ1-5; perhaps TRBD1 as D (6 bases). The CDR3 is made up of 13 amino acids. Trimming took 8 bases from V and 5 from J, leaving 13 bases between them. The germline V gene has CDR1 MNHGY and CDR2 SAAAGT. In DNA form, the CDR3 reads TGTGCCAGCGGTACAGGGCGAGATCAGCCCCAGCATTTT. Translating gives CASGTGRDQPQHF.

This clone was seen only a few times. The chain carries TRBV2 and TRBJ1-4, with no clear D. The CDR3 covers 14 residues. Between the trimmed V and J ends, which lost 4 bases and 8 bases, there was a span of 14 bases. Germline values: CDR1 SNHLY, CDR2 FYNNEI. CDR3 sequence (DNA): TGTGCCAGCAGTGCCCAAGGGAACCTGGAAAAACTGTTTTTT. Encoded protein: CASSAQGNLEKLFF.

There are a few counts of this clone. The CDR3, as DNA: TGTGCCAGCAGTTACTCGAGCGGGAGGGCCAATAATTTATACAATGAGCAGTTCTTC. Translation: CASSYSSGRANNLYNEQFF. The rearrangement joins TRBV6-7 to TRBJ2-1, with TRBD2 identical over 10 bases. TRBV6-7 is assigned to the ORF class and has an uncertain function. The CDR3 spans 19 residues. V lost 0 bases to trimming and J lost 4 bases; unmatched junction nucleotides: 12.

This clone was seen a handful of times. The CDR3 DNA reads as TGTGCCAGCAGCCAAACAGGGCACGGGGCCAACGTCCTGACTTTC. This sequence encodes CASSQTGHGANVLTF. The chain uses TRBV11-3 and TRBJ2-6; D is possibly TRBD1 (6 bases). The germline V gene encodes CDR1 SGHNT and CDR2 YENEEA. There are 15 residues in the CDR3. V shed 5 bases and J shed 4 bases, with 12 bases lying between them.

This clone is medium-sized in the sample. This sequence joins TRBV6-8 and TRBJ1-2, with D possibly TRBD1 on 6 matching bases. V was pared by 2 bases and J by 4 bases, with 11 bases between. CDR1 and CDR2 from the germline V gene are MNHGY and SAAAGT. This CDR3 comprises 14 residues. CDR3 amino acids: CASSYGGGGYGYTF. In DNA, the CDR3 is TGTGCCAGCAGTTACGGCGGGGGCGGCTATGGCTACACCTTC.

This chain joins TRBV28 and TRBJ2-1; either TRBD1 or TRBD2 may fit D (6 bases each). The germline gives CDR1 MDHEN, CDR2 SYDVKM. V dropped 1 base and J dropped 7 bases, with 14 bases sitting between them. The CDR3 is 15 residues long. DNA of the CDR3: TGTGCCAGCAGTTTATTGGGGGGCTCAGGGAATGAGCAGTTCTTC. Translated, it gives CASSLLGGSGNEQFF.

Worth noting for this clone: At one of its ends the junction is not consistent with the germline gene, which may arise from a read error. This chain links TRBV18 with TRBJ1-2; 9 bases line up with TRBD1. From germline, CDR1 is KGHSH and CDR2 LQKENI. The length of the CDR3 is 16 residues. CDR3 amino acids: CANSPTTGGSSYGYTF. As DNA, the CDR3 is TGTGCCAACTCACCAACGACAGGGGGTAGTAGCTATGGCTACACCTTC.

There are a few counts of this clone. This chain uses TRBV6-8 with TRBJ2-1, with 9 nucleotides matching TRBD2. This CDR3 spans 14 amino acids. In germline, CDR1 is MNHGY, CDR2 SAAAGT. Germline trimming cut 6 bases from V and 7 bases from J; bases unmatched to any gene: 7. CDR3 residues: CASSLAGRGNEQFF. In DNA form, the CDR3 reads TGTGCCAGCAGCCTAGCGGGGAGGGGGAATGAGCAGTTCTTC.

V and J are TRBV29-1 and TRBJ1-2, with a weak D call TRBD1 (5 bases). V was clipped by 3 bases and J by 7 bases, with 15 bases between them. Germline loops: CDR1 SQVTM, CDR2 ANQGSEA. The CDR3 spans 13 residues. CDR3 sequence: CSVEFGTSGGYTF. The CDR3 nucleotides are TGCAGCGTTGAGTTCGGGACCAGTGGTGGCTACACCTTC.